Each of the 11 T cell receptor beta chains below was sequenced from the same sample in a study of CD8+ T cells in alopecia areata. cDNA serving as the sequencing template came from extracted, reverse transcribed RNA. Sequencing used immunoSEQ multiplex PCR; TCRdb keeps in-frame clones, though not all of them. The sample records around 65,000 clones, 45% to 50% being singletons. This specimen consisted of CD8+ T cells sorted from blood, obtained at week 0. All receptors derive from a human donor with alopecia areata.

The gene calls are TRBV29-1 and TRBJ2-5; TRBD1 might be the D (7 bases). The J call may be incorrect, as the DNA end agrees better with TRBJ2-7. Germline assignment: CDR1 SQVTM and CDR2 ANQGSEA. The CDR3 runs 13 residues. The CDR3 DNA follows: TGCAGCGTGGAACCGCGGGGACAGTACGAGCAGTACTTC. Amino acids: CSVEPRGQYEQYF.

The CDR3 bases are TGCGCCAGCAGCCAAGAGGCCTACTTTTCTGAAAAACTGTTTTTT. Its protein product is CASSQEAYFSEKLFF. The chain uses TRBV4-1 and TRBJ1-4; D gene uncertain. Germline V gives CDR1 MGHRA, CDR2 YSYEKL. Trimming stripped 0 bases from V and 7 bases from J, with 12 bases between. This CDR3 has 15 residues.

This clone was detected only a few times. The genes are TRBV29-1 and TRBJ2-2; maybe TRBD1 (5 bases). V shed 5 bases and J shed 7 bases, with 14 bases lying between them. The CDR3 is 13 amino acids. Per the germline V gene, CDR1 is SQVTM and CDR2 is ANQGSEA. The CDR3: CSVLLGVNGELFF. The CDR3 DNA is TGCAGCGTTCTCCTAGGGGTTAACGGGGAGCTGTTTTTT.

This sequence joins TRBV29-1 and TRBJ1-1; tentative D call: TRBD1 (6 bases). CDR3 size: 14 residues. V dropped 5 bases and J dropped 1 base, with 14 bases sitting between them. Germline assignment: CDR1 SQVTM and CDR2 ANQGSEA. CDR3 coding DNA: TGCAGCGTTCGGATCAGGGGATCGAACACTGAAGCTTTCTTT. This codes for CSVRIRGSNTEAFF.

The CDR3 coding sequence is TGTGCCAGCAGTTATTCGGGACTAGCGGCGAAGGAGACCCAGTACTTC. Amino acids: CASSYSGLAAKETQYF. The chain links TRBV27 to TRBJ2-5, with 11 bases matching TRBD2. The CDR3 length is 16 residues. V trimming: 4 bases; J trimming: 5 bases; junction bases outside the gene matches: 9. From germline, CDR1 is MNHEY and CDR2 SMNVEV (reference sequence).

CDR3 coding DNA: TGCAGCGTTGTGGCTGGCGACTTCTACGAGCAGTACTTC. It translates to CSVVAGDFYEQYF. V usage is TRBV29-1 and J usage is TRBJ2-7; D not certain. CDR3 size: 13 residues. The ends were cut back, 4 bases at V and 3 bases at J, with 13 bases in the middle. Germline CDR1 reads SQVTM; CDR2 reads ANQGSEA.

This clone was seen a few times. The chain is built from TRBV5-4 and TRBJ2-3; D is unresolved. Trimming removed 4 bases at V and 0 bases at J, with 12 bases between. Germline values: CDR1 SGHNT, CDR2 YYREEE (reference sequence). This CDR3 has 15 residues. In DNA form, the CDR3 reads TGTGCCAGCAGCCCCCGGACGGGCAGCACAGATACGCAGTATTTT. The encoded protein is CASSPRTGSTDTQYF.

The rearrangement uses TRBV20-1 and TRBJ2-3; D is unresolved. Trimming stripped 5 bases from V and 4 bases from J, with 4 bases between. This CDR3 spans 10 amino acids. Per germline, CDR1 DFQATT and CDR2 SNEGSKA (reference sequence). As DNA, the CDR3 is TGCAGTGCTCCGCCAGATACGCAGTATTTT. Translating it yields CSAPPDTQYF.

The gene calls are TRBV30 and TRBJ1-2; D possibly corresponds to TRBD1 (5 bases). V gave up 1 base and J gave up 3 bases, with 12 bases separating them. The CDR3 is 14 residues long. CDR1 is GTSNPN and CDR2 is SVGIG in the germline V gene (reference sequence). The chain's CDR3 is CAWSAEGIHYGYTF. In nucleotides, the CDR3 is TGTGCCTGGAGTGCTGAGGGGATCCACTATGGCTACACCTTC.

This clone was detected only a few times. The chain joins TRBV7-9 to TRBJ1-4; D unresolved. Trimming stripped 8 bases from V and 8 bases from J, with 9 bases between. Per germline, CDR1 SEHNR and CDR2 FQNEAQ (reference sequence). The CDR3 totals 11 residues. CDR3 loop: CASGRTEKLFF. The CDR3 nucleotides are TGTGCCAGCGGGAGGACCGAAAAACTGTTTTTT.

This clone came up many times. The chain has TRBV4-2 and TRBJ2-3; 16 bases fit TRBD2. Germline V gives CDR1 LGHNA, CDR2 YNFKEQ. The CDR3 is 18 amino acids. The V segment lost 6 bases and the J segment 1 base; nucleotides outside the gene matches: 7. The CDR3 region has the DNA TGTGCCAGCAGGCAGGGACTAGCGGGAGGGCCGGGCACAGATACGCAGTATTTT. Its translation is CASRQGLAGGPGTDTQYF.